The 17 T cell receptor beta chains in this list originate from one sample, sequenced in a study of cytotoxic CD8 clonotypes in ibrutinib-treated CLL. Assay used: immunoSEQ multiplex PCR; TCRdb lists only in-frame clones, some missing. This repertoire shows more than 55,000 clones, less than 75% found once; its top ten account for about two fifths. The material was PBMCs, obtained after 12 months of ibrutinib treatment. The source is a human donor with chronic lymphocytic leukemia.

This chain connects TRBV7-9 to TRBJ1-1, with a weak D call TRBD1 (5 bases). Between the trimmed V and J ends, which lost 3 bases and 1 base, there was a span of 9 bases. CDR3 length equals 14 residues. Germline loops: CDR1 SEHNR, CDR2 FQNEAQ (reference sequence). Written as DNA, the CDR3 is TGTGCCAGCAGCTTTCGTGACAGGAACACTGAAGCTTTCTTT. This encodes CASSFRDRNTEAFF.

J is TRBJ2-1 and V is TRBV6-6; TRBD2 agrees at 13 bases. CDR1 is MNHNY, CDR2 SVGAGI, per germline (reference sequence). The CDR3 has 15 residues. The V gene end was trimmed by 2 bases and the J gene end by 5 bases; junction bases not matched to a gene: 0. The CDR3 coding sequence is TGTGCCAGCAGTTACGGACTAGCGGGAGACAATGAGCAGTTCTTC. It specifies CASSYGLAGDNEQFF.

This clone appeared a few times. Different DNA sequences within this sample yield the same CDR3. The chain joins TRBV18 to TRBJ2-7; a weak D match, TRBD2 (5 bases). The CDR3 loop spans 13 amino acids. With 1 base removed from V and 3 bases from J, the gap between germline ends came to 7 bases. CDR1 is KGHSH and CDR2 is LQKENI in the germline V gene. The CDR3 region has the DNA TGTGCCAGCTCACCACGTCGGGGCTACGAGCAGTACTTC. This encodes CASSPRRGYEQYF.

The chain recombines TRBV29-1 with TRBJ2-5; 7 positions agree with TRBD1. The length of the CDR3 is 13 residues. From germline, CDR1 is SQVTM and CDR2 ANQGSEA. V lost 6 bases to trimming and J lost 2 bases; unmatched junction nucleotides: 6. DNA of the CDR3: TGCAGCGTCGACCGGGACAGTCAAGAGACCCAGTACTTC. It specifies CSVDRDSQETQYF.

This sequence joins TRBV7-3 and TRBJ2-2, with TRBD2 identical over 14 bases. Germline CDR1 and CDR2: SGHTA and FQGTGA. This CDR3 has 17 residues. Germline trimming cut 1 base from V and 7 bases from J; bases unmatched to any gene: 5. The CDR3 nucleotides read TGTGCCAGCAGCTTAAGGGGACTAGCGGGAGCTGTCGGGGAGCTGTTTTTT. Translated: CASSLRGLAGAVGELFF.

The chain couples TRBV29-1 to TRBJ2-3; D is tentatively TRBD1 or TRBD2 (5 bases each). This CDR3 is built from 12 residues. Trimming shortened V by 7 bases and J by 6 bases, and 14 bases separated the two germline ends. The germline CDR1 and CDR2 sequences are SQVTM and ANQGSEA. The DNA of the CDR3 is TGCAGCGGAGGGGTAGACAGCGATACGCAGTATTTT. This gives the protein CSGGVDSDTQYF.

This clone was seen just once. The chain couples TRBV30 to TRBJ1-4, with TRBD1 matching over 8 bases. The CDR3 is 12 amino acids. Germline loops: CDR1 GTSNPN, CDR2 SVGIG (reference sequence). Trimming took 8 bases from V and 3 from J; bases not matched to a gene: 2. The CDR3 reads CAGQGPNEKLFF. As DNA, the CDR3 is TGTGCCGGACAGGGCCCTAATGAAAAACTGTTTTTT.

V and J are TRBV9 and TRBJ2-2; tentative D call: TRBD2 (5 bases). The CDR3 spans 13 residues. Per germline, CDR1 SGDLS and CDR2 YYNGEE. V gave up 3 bases and J gave up 3 bases, with 6 bases separating them. The CDR3 sequence: CASSGRHTGELFF. The CDR3 region has the DNA TGTGCCAGCAGCGGGAGGCACACCGGGGAGCTGTTTTTT.

The chain recombines TRBV6-5 with TRBJ2-7; 7 bases map to TRBD1. Per germline, CDR1 MNHEY and CDR2 SVGAGI. V dropped 0 bases and J dropped 5; count of bases not matched to a gene: 10. The CDR3 length is 16 residues. The CDR3 sequence is CASSYSIDRDSDEQYF. Here the CDR3 DNA reads TGTGCCAGCAGTTACTCGATTGACCGGGACAGCGACGAGCAGTACTTC.

The chain couples TRBV5-5 to TRBJ2-5, with D perhaps matching TRBD1 or TRBD2 (5 bases each). Trimming stripped 4 bases from V and 4 bases from J, with 14 bases between. The CDR3 has 14 residues. Germline CDR1 is SGHKS and CDR2 is YYEKEE (reference sequence). CDR3 residues: CASSPKGTVETQYF. The CDR3 DNA is TGTGCCAGCAGCCCCAAGGGGACGGTAGAGACCCAGTACTTC. Looking up the rest from reference TRBV5-5 and TRBJ2-5 gives the full variable domain: DAGVTQSPTHLIKTRGQQVTLRCSPISGHKSVSWYQQVLGQGPQFIFQYYEKEERGRGNFPDRFSARQFPNYSSELNVNALLLGDSALYLCASSPKGTVETQYFGPGTRLLVL.

V is TRBV5-4 and J is TRBJ2-1, with TRBD2 identical over 10 bases. The CDR3 has 16 amino acids. Germline V CDR1 and CDR2: SGHNT, YYREEE (reference sequence). The junction had 6 bases not matched to a gene; V was cut back by 0 bases and J by 6 bases. The CDR3 loop reads CASSLAAGLASNEQFF. The DNA of the CDR3 is TGTGCCAGCAGCTTGGCCGCGGGACTAGCGAGCAATGAGCAGTTCTTC.

The chain joins TRBV6-6 to TRBJ2-7; TRBD1 might be the D (5 bases). The CDR3 is 13 residues long. V lost 6 bases and J lost 7, with 16 bases in between. In germline, CDR1 is MNHNY, CDR2 SVGAGI (reference sequence). The CDR3 protein is CASREGRSGEQYF. The CDR3 DNA sequence: TGTGCCAGCAGGGAAGGTCGATCAGGGGAGCAGTACTTC.

The gene calls are TRBV6-5 and TRBJ2-1; no reliable D call. This CDR3 contains 15 residues. Germline CDR1 and CDR2: MNHEY and SVGAGI. V lost 0 bases and J 0 bases, leaving 6 bases between the germline ends. The CDR3: CASSYSKSSYNEQFF. For the CDR3, the DNA is TGTGCCAGCAGTTACTCGAAGAGCTCCTACAATGAGCAGTTCTTC.

This chain links TRBV5-4 with TRBJ1-2; possible D gene TRBD1, 5 bases. The CDR3 length is 14 residues. The germline gives CDR1 SGHNT, CDR2 YYREEE (reference sequence). V was shortened by 3 bases and J by 1 base, with 10 bases between the two germline ends. The CDR3 bases are TGTGCCAGCAGCTCAAGAGACAGTAACTATGGCTACACCTTC. Translation gives CASSSRDSNYGYTF.

The table lists this clone with a count of one. This chain links TRBV10-3 with TRBJ2-5, with a tentative D call TRBD1 (6 bases). The germline gives CDR1 ENHRY, CDR2 SYGVKD. Trimming stripped 4 bases from V and 3 bases from J, with 6 bases between. The CDR3 has 12 amino acids. The CDR3 protein is CAISGDKETQYF. In nucleotides, the CDR3 is TGTGCCATCAGTGGGGACAAAGAGACCCAGTACTTC.

The chain combines TRBV7-3 with TRBJ2-3; D remains unclear. The CDR3 contains 13 residues. V was cut by 5 bases and J by 4 bases, with 10 bases left in between. Per the germline V gene, CDR1 is SGHTA and CDR2 is FQGTGA. Here the CDR3 DNA reads TGTGCCAGCAGCCTGTGGGTTGCAGATACGCAGTATTTT. Translation gives CASSLWVADTQYF.

The chain is built from TRBV30 and TRBJ2-2; D not resolved. CDR1 is GTSNPN, CDR2 SVGIG, per germline (reference sequence). This CDR3 comprises 12 residues. Trimming stripped 1 base from V and 3 bases from J, with 3 bases between. CDR3 coding DNA: TGTGCCTGGAGTGCCTACACCGGGGAGCTGTTTTTT. The encoded protein is CAWSAYTGELFF.